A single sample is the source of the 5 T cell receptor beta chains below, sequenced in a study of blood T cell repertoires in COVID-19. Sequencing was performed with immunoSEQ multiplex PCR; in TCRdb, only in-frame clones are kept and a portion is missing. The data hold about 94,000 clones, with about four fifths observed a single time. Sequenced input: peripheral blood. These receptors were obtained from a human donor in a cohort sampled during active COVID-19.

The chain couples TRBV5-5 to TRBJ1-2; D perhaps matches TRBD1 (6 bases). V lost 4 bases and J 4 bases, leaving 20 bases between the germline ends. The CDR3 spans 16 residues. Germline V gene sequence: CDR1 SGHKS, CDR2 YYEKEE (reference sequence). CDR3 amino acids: CASSPTSTGRGYGYTF. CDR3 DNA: TGTGCCAGCAGCCCTACATCGACAGGCCGAGGCTATGGCTACACCTTC.

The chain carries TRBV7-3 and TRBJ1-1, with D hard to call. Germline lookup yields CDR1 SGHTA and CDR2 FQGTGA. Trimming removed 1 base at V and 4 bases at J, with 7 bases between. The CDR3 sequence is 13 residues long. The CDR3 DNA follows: TGTGCCAGCAGCTTAATCGCGGGCACTGAAGCTTTCTTT. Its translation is CASSLIAGTEAFF.

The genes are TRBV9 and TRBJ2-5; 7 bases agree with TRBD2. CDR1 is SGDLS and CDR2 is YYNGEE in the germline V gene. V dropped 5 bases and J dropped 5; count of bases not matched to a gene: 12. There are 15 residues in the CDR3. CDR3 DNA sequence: TGTGCCAGCAGTCCAGTCTCGGGAGGATTTGAGACCCAGTACTTC. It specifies CASSPVSGGFETQYF.

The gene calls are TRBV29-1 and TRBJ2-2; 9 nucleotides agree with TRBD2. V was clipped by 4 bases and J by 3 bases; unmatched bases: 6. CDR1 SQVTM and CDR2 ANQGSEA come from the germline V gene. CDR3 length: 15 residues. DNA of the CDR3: TGCAGCGTTGGGGGCGGGAGGGCCCACACCGGGGAGCTGTTTTTT. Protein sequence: CSVGGGRAHTGELFF.

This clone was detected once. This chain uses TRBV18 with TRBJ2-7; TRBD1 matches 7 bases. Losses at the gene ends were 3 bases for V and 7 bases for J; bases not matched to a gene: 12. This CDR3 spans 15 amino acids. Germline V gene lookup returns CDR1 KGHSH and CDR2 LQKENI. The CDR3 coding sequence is TGTGCCAGCTCACCGTTAGAGGGGGCAGTGAGGGAGCAGTACTTC. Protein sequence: CASSPLEGAVREQYF.